The clone carrying this T cell receptor beta chain was found a few times. Antigen specificity is unknown. The source of the sample is a study of blood T cells in healthy people across ages. The junction had 12 bases not matched to a gene; V was cut back by 5 bases and J by 5 bases. Germline CDR1 DFQATT, CDR2 SNEGSKA (reference sequence). This CDR3 comprises 17 residues. Sample-barcoded 5' priming and a J-beta primer mix drove a second PCR of roughly 6 to 12 cycles. Each CDR3 protein is one row after TCRdb ran MiXCR on the 5' RACE reads. The sample has 600,000 to 850,000 distinct CDR3 sequences; about 40% are singletons. Findings and caveats of the study: Changes in expanded clonotypes were possibly confounded, as the CMV status of donors was unknown. Comparison with aged donors showed that long-lived donors had more naive CD4+ cells and higher diversity.

The sequenced material came from blood. This clonotype was sampled from a woman aged 60-75 years in good health. The chain recombines TRBV20-1 with TRBJ2-5, with 15 bases fitting TRBD2. CDR3 nucleotides: TGCAGTGCTCCTTGGACTAGCGGGAGGGCCCTCGGGGAGACCCAGTACTTC. It yields the protein CSAPWTSGRALGETQYF.